The 16 T cell receptor beta chains in this list originate from one sample, sequenced in a study of T cells in Graves' hyperthyroidism and ophthalmopathy. TCR beta CDR3 sequences were amplified from RNA transcripts. Researchers ran a first-round RT-PCR on the TCR CDR3 using the HTBI primer set. From the multiplex PCR reads, TCRdb called clonotypes with MiXCR, one entry per CDR3 protein. Of 450,000 to 700,000 distinct CDR3 sequences in the sample, roughly 46% are singletons; the top ten hold approximately 7.5%. Sequencing used peripheral blood or thyroid tissue (not recorded which). These receptors all stem from a woman aged 18-29 years with Graves' hyperthyroidism.

The chain couples TRBV5-1 to TRBJ1-2, with 10 bases fitting TRBD1. With V trimmed by 4 bases and J by 2 bases, 2 bases remained unmatched. Germline V gene data show CDR1 as SGHRS and CDR2 as YFSETQ. The CDR3 consists of 14 residues. The CDR3 coding sequence is TGCGCCAGCAGCGTGGACAGGGGGAACTATGGCTACACCTTC. As protein: CASSVDRGNYGYTF.

About this clonotype itself: This CDR3 fails to terminate in the conserved phenylalanine or tryptophan, so it likely reflects a read error. CDR3 loop: CASSVDPTSGNSYEQYS. DNA for the CDR3: TGTGCCAGCAGCGTAGACCCGACTAGCGGGAACTCCTACGAGCAGTACTCC. The genes are TRBV9 and TRBJ2-7; 11 bases align to TRBD2. Germline CDR1 reads SGDLS; CDR2 reads YYNGEE. The CDR3 loop spans 17 amino acids. V dropped 0 bases and J dropped 0; count of bases not matched to a gene: 5.

The chain couples TRBV7-1 to TRBJ2-3; 11 bases map to TRBD2. TRBV7-1 is identified as an open reading frame with a role that is uncertain. V lost 3 bases, J lost 10 bases, and 15 bases stayed unmatched. The CDR3 sequence is 17 residues long. The CDR3 DNA is TGTGCCAGCAGCTCCGTACCTGCACTAGCGGGAGTCTTGGCGCAGTATTTT. It specifies CASSSVPALAGVLAQYF.

The CDR3: CAISESADGSTDTQYF. The CDR3 DNA sequence: TGTGCCATCAGTGAGTCAGCTGACGGGAGCACAGATACGCAGTATTTT. The V and J genes are TRBV10-3 and TRBJ2-3; D is uncertain. CDR3 size: 16 residues. The V gene's germline CDR1 is ENHRY and CDR2 SYGVKD. Trimming stripped 0 bases from V and 0 bases from J, with 10 bases between.

CDR3 sequence: CASSQGRGAPSEQYF. In DNA form, the CDR3 reads TGCGCCAGCAGCCAAGGACGGGGGGCTCCTTCCGAGCAGTACTTC. This chain connects TRBV4-3 to TRBJ2-7, with D perhaps TRBD2 (7 bases). Per the germline V gene, CDR1 is LGHNA and CDR2 is YSLEER. The CDR3 is made up of 15 amino acids. Trimming left V 1 base short and J 6 bases short, with 16 bases between.

The genes are TRBV9 and TRBJ2-3, with D possibly matching TRBD1 (5 bases). The ends were cut back, 4 bases at V and 2 bases at J, with 14 bases in the middle. The CDR3 contains 15 residues. CDR1 SGDLS and CDR2 YYNGEE come from the germline V gene. CDR3 bases: TGTGCCAGCAGCCCCCGGAGCAGGGTCACAGATACGCAGTATTTT. Protein: CASSPRSRVTDTQYF. Supplemented by reference TRBV9 and TRBJ2-3, the full variable domain reads DSGVTQTPKHLITATGQRVTLRCSPRSGDLSVYWYQQSLDQGLQFLIQYYNGEERAKGNILERFSAQQFPDLHSELNLSSLELGDSALYFCASSPRSRVTDTQYFGPGTRLTVL.

In the case of this clonotype: An end of the junction differs from the germline gene, which may be a read error. The genes are TRBV5-5 and TRBJ2-7, with 11 positions matching TRBD1. The CDR3 extends over 17 amino acids. Germline V lookup: CDR1 SGHKS, CDR2 YYEKEE (reference sequence). For the CDR3, the DNA is TGCGCCAGCAGCTTGACGCCCGGGACAGGGGGTATCTCCGAGCAGTACTTC. This gives the protein CASSLTPGTGGISEQYF.

Many counts were recorded for this clonotype. The J gene is TRBJ1-2, the V gene TRBV19; tentative D call: TRBD1 (5 bases). The V and J ends lost 8 bases and 4 bases respectively, with 14 bases between them. This CDR3 is built from 13 residues. Per the germline V gene, CDR1 is LNHDA and CDR2 is SQIVND (reference sequence). CDR3 coding DNA: TGTGCCAGTGGCAATGAAGGGGTCTATGGCTACACCTTC. Translated, it gives CASGNEGVYGYTF. Full variable domain (missing parts from reference TRBV19 and TRBJ1-2): DGGITQSPKYLFRKEGQNVTLSCEQNLNHDAMYWYRQDPGQGLRLIYYSQIVNDFQKGDIAEGYSVSREKKESFPLTVTSAQKNPTAFYLCASGNEGVYGYTFGSGTRLTVV.

V gene TRBV29-1 combines with J gene TRBJ1-5; D might be TRBD1 (6 bases). Per the germline V gene, CDR1 is SQVTM and CDR2 is ANQGSEA. V was shortened by 8 bases and J by 10 bases, with 15 bases between the two germline ends. The CDR3 length is 11 residues. This CDR3 reads CSIKQGIPQHF. The CDR3 bases are TGCAGCATCAAACAGGGAATACCCCAGCATTTT.

This clonotype was observed a few times. This chain connects TRBV6-5 to TRBJ2-5; TRBD2 agrees at 8 bases. The CDR3 is 19 residues long. Germline loops: CDR1 MNHEY, CDR2 SVGAGI. J was trimmed by 4 bases and V by 6 bases; bases with no gene match: 22. CDR3 residues: CASRPFIFPGGPRAETQYF. CDR3 bases: TGTGCCAGCAGACCCTTTATCTTCCCGGGAGGGCCGAGAGCAGAGACCCAGTACTTC.

The rearrangement joins TRBV7-3 to TRBJ2-7; 8 nucleotides match TRBD2. The CDR3 spans 14 residues. Losses at the gene ends were 4 bases for V and 7 bases for J; bases not matched to a gene: 9. Germline-derived CDR1 and CDR2 are SGHTA and FQGTGA. CDR3 loop: CASSSSGSHNEQYF. The DNA for the CDR3 is TGTGCCAGCAGCTCAAGCGGGAGTCACAATGAGCAGTACTTC.

This sequence joins TRBV15 and TRBJ2-5, with D unresolved. This CDR3 has 13 amino acids. V gave up 1 base and J gave up 2 bases, with 5 bases separating them. Germline V gene lookup returns CDR1 LNHNV and CDR2 YYDKDF (reference sequence). CDR3 loop: CATSRGDQETQYF. As DNA, the CDR3 is TGTGCCACCAGCAGAGGGGATCAAGAGACCCAGTACTTC.

In its sample, this clonotype was seen many times. This sequence joins TRBV20-1 and TRBJ1-1, with TRBD1 as a possible D gene (6 bases). Between the trimmed V and J ends, which lost 3 bases and 7 bases, there was a span of 9 bases. From germline, CDR1 is DFQATT and CDR2 SNEGSKA (reference sequence). The CDR3 spans 11 residues. The CDR3 protein is CSARRDIEAFF. The CDR3 DNA reads as TGCAGTGCTAGGCGGGACATTGAAGCTTTCTTT.

Of note for this clonotype: Because it lacks the conserved phenylalanine or tryptophan at the end, this CDR3 is likely a read error. The chain employs TRBV20-1 and TRBJ1-1; possible D gene TRBD1, 5 bases. The V gene's germline CDR1 is DFQATT and CDR2 SNEGSKA (reference sequence). V was shortened by 0 bases and J by 1 base, with 9 bases between the two germline ends. The CDR3 loop spans 14 amino acids. The CDR3 DNA follows: TGCAGTGCTAGAGATCTAACAGGGAACACTGAAGCTTTCATT. It specifies CSARDLTGNTEAFI.

This clonotype turned up a few times. The germline gene is not matched at one end of the junction; a read error may be the cause. The chain combines TRBV15 with TRBJ2-4; 10 bases match TRBD1. Germline V gene sequence: CDR1 LNHNV, CDR2 YYDKDF (reference sequence). This CDR3 has 11 residues. CDR3: CATSGQGVEHF. The DNA for the CDR3 is TGTGCCACCAGCGGACAGGGGGTTGAGCACTTC.

The table lists this clonotype with a count of one. A read error is possible here, since a much larger clone lies one base away. V gene TRBV13 combines with J gene TRBJ2-7; 7 nucleotides line up with TRBD2. J was trimmed by 5 bases and V by 5 bases; bases with no gene match: 9. In germline, CDR1 is PRHDT, CDR2 FYEKMQ (reference sequence). The length of the CDR3 is 14 residues. The CDR3 DNA sequence: TGTGCCAGCAGCAACGGACTAGTGCCCCACGAGCAGTACTTC. This gives the protein CASSNGLVPHEQYF.